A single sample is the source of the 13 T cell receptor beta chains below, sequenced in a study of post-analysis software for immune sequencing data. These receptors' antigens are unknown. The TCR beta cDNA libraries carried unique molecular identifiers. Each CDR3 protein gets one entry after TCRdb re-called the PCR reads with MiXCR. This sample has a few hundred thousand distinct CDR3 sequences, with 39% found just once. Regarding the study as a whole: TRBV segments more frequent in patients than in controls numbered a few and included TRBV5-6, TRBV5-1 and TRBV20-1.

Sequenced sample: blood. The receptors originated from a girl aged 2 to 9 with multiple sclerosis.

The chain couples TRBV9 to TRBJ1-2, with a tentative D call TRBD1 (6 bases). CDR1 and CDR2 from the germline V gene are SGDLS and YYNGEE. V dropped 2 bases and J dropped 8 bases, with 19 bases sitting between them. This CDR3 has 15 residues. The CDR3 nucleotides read TGTGCCAGCAGCGTGGACAGTCGTTATAGAGAAGGCTACACCTTC. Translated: CASSVDSRYREGYTF.

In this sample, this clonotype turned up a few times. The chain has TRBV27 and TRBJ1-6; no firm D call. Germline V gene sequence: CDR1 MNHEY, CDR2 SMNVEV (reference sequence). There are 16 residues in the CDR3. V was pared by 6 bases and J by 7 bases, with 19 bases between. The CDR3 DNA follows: TGTGCCAGCAGCCCCCCCTTCGGACGGACGAATTCACCCCTCCACTTT. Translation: CASSPPFGRTNSPLHF.

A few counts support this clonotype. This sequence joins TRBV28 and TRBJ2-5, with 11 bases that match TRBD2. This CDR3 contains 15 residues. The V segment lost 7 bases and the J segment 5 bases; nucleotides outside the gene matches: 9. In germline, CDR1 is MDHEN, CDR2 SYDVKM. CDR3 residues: CASNSGGGMIETQYF. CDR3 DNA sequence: TGTGCCAGCAATAGCGGGGGGGGTATGATCGAGACCCAGTACTTC.

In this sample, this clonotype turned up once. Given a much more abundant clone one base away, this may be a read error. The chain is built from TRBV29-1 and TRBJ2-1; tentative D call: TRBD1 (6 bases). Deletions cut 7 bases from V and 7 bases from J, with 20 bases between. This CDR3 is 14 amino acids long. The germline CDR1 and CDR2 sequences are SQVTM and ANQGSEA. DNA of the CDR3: TGCAGCGCCTTGGGGGCCCCCTCTTGGAATGAGCAGTTCTTC. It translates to CSALGAPSWNEQFF.

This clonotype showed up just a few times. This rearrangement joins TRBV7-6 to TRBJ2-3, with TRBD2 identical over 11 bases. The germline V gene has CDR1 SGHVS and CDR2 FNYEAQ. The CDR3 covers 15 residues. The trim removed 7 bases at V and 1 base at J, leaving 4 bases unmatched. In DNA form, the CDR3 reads TGTGCCAGCACCCAACTAGCGGGGGGCACAGATACGCAGTATTTT. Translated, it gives CASTQLAGGTDTQYF.

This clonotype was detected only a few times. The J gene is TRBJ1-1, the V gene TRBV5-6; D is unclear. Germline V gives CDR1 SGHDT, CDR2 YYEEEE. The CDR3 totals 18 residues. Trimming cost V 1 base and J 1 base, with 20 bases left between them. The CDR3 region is CASSLMTWPGPGNTEAFF. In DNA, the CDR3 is TGTGCCAGCAGCTTGATGACCTGGCCGGGCCCTGGGAACACTGAAGCTTTCTTT.

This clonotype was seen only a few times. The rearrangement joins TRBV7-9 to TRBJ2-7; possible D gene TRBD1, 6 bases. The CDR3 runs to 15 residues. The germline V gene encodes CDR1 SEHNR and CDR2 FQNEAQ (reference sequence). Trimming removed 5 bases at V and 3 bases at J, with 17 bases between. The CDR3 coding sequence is TGTGCCAGCAGCACTACCACGGGACACATCTACGAGCAGTACTTC. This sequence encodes CASSTTTGHIYEQYF.

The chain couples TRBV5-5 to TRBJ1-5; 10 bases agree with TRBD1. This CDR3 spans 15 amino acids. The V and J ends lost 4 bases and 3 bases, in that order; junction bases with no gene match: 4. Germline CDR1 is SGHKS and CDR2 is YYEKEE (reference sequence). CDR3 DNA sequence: TGTGCCAGCAGCCGGACAGGGGGACTCAATCAGCCCCAGCATTTT. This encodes CASSRTGGLNQPQHF. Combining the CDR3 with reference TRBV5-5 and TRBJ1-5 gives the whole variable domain DAGVTQSPTHLIKTRGQQVTLRCSPISGHKSVSWYQQVLGQGPQFIFQYYEKEERGRGNFPDRFSARQFPNYSSELNVNALLLGDSALYLCASSRTGGLNQPQHFGDGTRLSIL.

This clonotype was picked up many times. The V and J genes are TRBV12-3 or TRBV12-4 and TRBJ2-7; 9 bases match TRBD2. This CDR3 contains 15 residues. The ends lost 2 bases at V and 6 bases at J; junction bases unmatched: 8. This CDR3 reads CASSLSGTSLREQYF. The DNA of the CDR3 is TGTGCCAGCAGTTTAAGCGGGACTAGCCTCCGCGAGCAGTACTTC.

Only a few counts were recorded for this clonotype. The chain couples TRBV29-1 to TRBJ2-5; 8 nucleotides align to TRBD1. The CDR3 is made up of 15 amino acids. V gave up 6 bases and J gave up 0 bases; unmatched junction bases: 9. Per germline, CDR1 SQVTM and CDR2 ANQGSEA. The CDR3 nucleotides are TGCAGCGTCGAGAACAGGGGGTGGTACCAAGAGACCCAGTACTTC. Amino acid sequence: CSVENRGWYQETQYF.

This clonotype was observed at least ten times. CDR3 region: CASSPRTGGYEQYF. CDR3 in DNA: TGTGCCAGCAGCCCAAGGACAGGGGGCTACGAGCAGTACTTC. The chain has TRBV7-2 and TRBJ2-7, with 10 bases lining up with TRBD1. The CDR3 consists of 14 residues. Looked up from germline, CDR1 is SGHTA and CDR2 is FQGNSA. The V gene end was trimmed by 5 bases and the J gene end by 3 bases; junction bases not matched to a gene: 4. The whole variable domain, filled in from reference TRBV7-2 and TRBJ2-7, reads GAGVSQSPSNKVTEKGKDVELRCDPISGHTALYWYRQSLGQGLEFLIYFQGNSAPDKSGLPSDRFSAERTGGSVSTLTIQRTQQEDSAVYLCASSPRTGGYEQYFGPGTRLTVT.

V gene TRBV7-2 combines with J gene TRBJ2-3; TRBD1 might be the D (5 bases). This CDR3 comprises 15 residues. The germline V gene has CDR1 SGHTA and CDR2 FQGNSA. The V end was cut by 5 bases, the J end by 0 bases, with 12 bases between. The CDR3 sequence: CASSPRRGSTDTQYF. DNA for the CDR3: TGTGCCAGCAGCCCCAGAAGGGGTAGCACAGATACGCAGTATTTT. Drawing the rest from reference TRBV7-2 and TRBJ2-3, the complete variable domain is GAGVSQSPSNKVTEKGKDVELRCDPISGHTALYWYRQSLGQGLEFLIYFQGNSAPDKSGLPSDRFSAERTGGSVSTLTIQRTQQEDSAVYLCASSPRRGSTDTQYFGPGTRLTVL.

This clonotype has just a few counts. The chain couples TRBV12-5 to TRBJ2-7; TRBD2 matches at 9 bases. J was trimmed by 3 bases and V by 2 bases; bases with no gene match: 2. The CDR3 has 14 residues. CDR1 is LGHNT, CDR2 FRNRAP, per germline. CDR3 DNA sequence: TGTGCTAGTGGTTTGTATAGCGGGGGCTACGAGCAGTACTTC. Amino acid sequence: CASGLYSGGYEQYF. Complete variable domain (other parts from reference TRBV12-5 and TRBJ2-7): DARVTQTPRHKVTEMGQEVTMRCQPILGHNTVFWYRQTMMQGLELLAYFRNRAPLDDSGMPKDRFSAEMPDATLATLKIQPSEPRDSAVYFCASGLYSGGYEQYFGPGTRLTVT.